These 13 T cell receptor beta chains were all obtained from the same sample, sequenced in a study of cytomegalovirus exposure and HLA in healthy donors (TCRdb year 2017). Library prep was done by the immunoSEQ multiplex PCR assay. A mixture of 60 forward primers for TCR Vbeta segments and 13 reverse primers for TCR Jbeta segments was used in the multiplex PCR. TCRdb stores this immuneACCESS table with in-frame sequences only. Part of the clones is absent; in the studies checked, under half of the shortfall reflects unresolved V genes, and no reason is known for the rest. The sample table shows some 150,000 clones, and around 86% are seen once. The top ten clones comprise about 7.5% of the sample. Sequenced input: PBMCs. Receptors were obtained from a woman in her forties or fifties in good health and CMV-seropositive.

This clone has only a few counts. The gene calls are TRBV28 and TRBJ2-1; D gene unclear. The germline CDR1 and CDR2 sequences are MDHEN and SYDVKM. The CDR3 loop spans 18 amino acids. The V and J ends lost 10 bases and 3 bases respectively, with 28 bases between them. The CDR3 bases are TGTGCCACCCAAGCTACACGGTCCTCTCTAGTCGGCTACAATGAGCAGTTCTTC. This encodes CATQATRSSLVGYNEQFF.

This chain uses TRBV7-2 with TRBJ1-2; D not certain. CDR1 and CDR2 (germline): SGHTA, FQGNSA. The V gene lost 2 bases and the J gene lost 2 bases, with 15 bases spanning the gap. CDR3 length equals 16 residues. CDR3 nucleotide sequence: TGTGCCAGCAGCTTAATGGGAGTGGGGTGGAACTATGGCTACACCTTC. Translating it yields CASSLMGVGWNYGYTF. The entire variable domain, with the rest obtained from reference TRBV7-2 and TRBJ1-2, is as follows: GAGVSQSPSNKVTEKGKDVELRCDPISGHTALYWYRQSLGQGLEFLIYFQGNSAPDKSGLPSDRFSAERTGGSVSTLTIQRTQQEDSAVYLCASSLMGVGWNYGYTFGSGTRLTVV.

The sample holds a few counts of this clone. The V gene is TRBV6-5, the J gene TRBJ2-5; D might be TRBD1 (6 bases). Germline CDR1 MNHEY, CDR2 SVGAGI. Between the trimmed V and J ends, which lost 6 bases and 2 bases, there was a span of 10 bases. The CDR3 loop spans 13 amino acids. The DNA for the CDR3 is TGTGCCAGCAGGGGGACATCACAAGAGACCCAGTACTTC. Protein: CASRGTSQETQYF.

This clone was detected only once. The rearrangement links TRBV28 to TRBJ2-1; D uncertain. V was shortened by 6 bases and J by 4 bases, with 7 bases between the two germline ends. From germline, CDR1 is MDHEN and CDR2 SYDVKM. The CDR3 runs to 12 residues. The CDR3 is CASRAVYNEQFF. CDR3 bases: TGTGCCAGCAGGGCGGTTTACAATGAGCAGTTCTTC. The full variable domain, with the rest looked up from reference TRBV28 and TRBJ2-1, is DVKVTQSSRYLVKRTGEKVFLECVQDMDHENMFWYRQDPGLGLRLIYFSYDVKMKEKGDIPEGYSVSREKKERFSLILESASTNQTSMYLCASRAVYNEQFFGPGTRLTVL.

CDR3 loop: CASSLRAGYPQETQYF. DNA of the CDR3: TGTGCCAGCAGCTTACGGGCGGGGTATCCTCAAGAGACCCAGTACTTC. The rearrangement links TRBV7-6 to TRBJ2-5, with TRBD2 as a possible D gene (6 bases). V lost 2 bases to trimming and J lost 2 bases, with 15 bases between them. The CDR3 spans 16 residues. In germline, CDR1 is SGHVS, CDR2 FNYEAQ. Supplemented by reference TRBV7-6 and TRBJ2-5, the full variable domain reads GAGVSQSPRYKVTKRGQDVALRCDPISGHVSLYWYRQALGQGPEFLTYFNYEAQQDKSGLPNDRFSAERPEGSISTLTIQRTEQRDSAMYRCASSLRAGYPQETQYFGPGTRLLVL.

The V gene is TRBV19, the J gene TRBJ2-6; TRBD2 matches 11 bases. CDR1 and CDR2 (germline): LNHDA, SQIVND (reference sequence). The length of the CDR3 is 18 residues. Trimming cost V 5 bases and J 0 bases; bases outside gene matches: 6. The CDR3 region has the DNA TGTGCCAGTAGTTTGACTAGCGGGACTACCTCTGGGGCCAACGTCCTGACTTTC. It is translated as CASSLTSGTTSGANVLTF.

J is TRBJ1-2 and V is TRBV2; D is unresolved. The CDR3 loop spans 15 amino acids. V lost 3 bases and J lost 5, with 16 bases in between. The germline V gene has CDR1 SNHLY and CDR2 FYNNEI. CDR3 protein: CASSDPNRAPYGYTF. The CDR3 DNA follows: TGTGCCAGCAGTGACCCCAACCGAGCCCCGTATGGCTACACCTTC.

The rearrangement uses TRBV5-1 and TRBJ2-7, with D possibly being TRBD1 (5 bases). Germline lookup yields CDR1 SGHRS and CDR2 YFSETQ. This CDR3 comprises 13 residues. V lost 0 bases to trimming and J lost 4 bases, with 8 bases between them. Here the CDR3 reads CASSLDRMYEQYF. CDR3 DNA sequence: TGCGCCAGCAGCTTGGACAGGATGTACGAGCAGTACTTC.

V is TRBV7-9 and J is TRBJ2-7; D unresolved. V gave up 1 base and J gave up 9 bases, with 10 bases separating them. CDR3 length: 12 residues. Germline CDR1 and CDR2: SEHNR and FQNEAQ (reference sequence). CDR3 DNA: TGTGCCAGCAGCTTAGTCGAGGTTGTGCAGTACTTC. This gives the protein CASSLVEVVQYF.

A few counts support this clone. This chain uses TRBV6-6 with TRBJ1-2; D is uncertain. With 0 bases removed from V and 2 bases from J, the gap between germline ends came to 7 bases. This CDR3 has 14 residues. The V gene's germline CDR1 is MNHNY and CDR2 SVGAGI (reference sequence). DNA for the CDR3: TGTGCCAGCAGTTACTCGCCCGGGAACTATGGCTACACCTTC. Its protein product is CASSYSPGNYGYTF.

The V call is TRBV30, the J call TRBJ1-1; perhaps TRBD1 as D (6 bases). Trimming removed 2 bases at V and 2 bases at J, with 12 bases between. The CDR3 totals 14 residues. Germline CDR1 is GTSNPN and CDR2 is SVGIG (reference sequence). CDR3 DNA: TGTGCCTGGAGTAAGGAACAGGGCAACACTGAAGCTTTCTTT. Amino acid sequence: CAWSKEQGNTEAFF.

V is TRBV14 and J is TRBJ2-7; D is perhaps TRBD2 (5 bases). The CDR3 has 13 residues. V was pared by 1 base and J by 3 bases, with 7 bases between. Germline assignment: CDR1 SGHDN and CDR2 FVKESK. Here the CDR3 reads CASSQVEGYEQYF. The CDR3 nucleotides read TGTGCCAGCAGCCAAGTCGAGGGCTACGAGCAGTACTTC. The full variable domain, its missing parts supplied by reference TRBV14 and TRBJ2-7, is EAGVTQFPSHSVIEKGQTVTLRCDPISGHDNLYWYRRVMGKEIKFLLHFVKESKQDESGMPNNRFLAERTGGTYSTLKVQPAELEDSGVYFCASSQVEGYEQYFGPGTRLTVT.

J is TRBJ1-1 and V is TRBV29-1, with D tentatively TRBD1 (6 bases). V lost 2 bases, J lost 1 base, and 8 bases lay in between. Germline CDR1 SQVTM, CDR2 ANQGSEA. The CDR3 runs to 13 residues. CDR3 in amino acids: CSVERTANTEAFF. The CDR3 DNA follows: TGCAGCGTTGAAAGGACAGCGAACACTGAAGCTTTCTTT.